A single sample is the source of the 31 T cell receptor beta chains below, sequenced in a study of T cells in localized non-small cell lung cancer. This table comes from immunoSEQ multiplex PCR, and its TCRdb copy is limited to in-frame clones, with some not included. The sample holds 75,000 to 85,000 clones; 80% are singletons and the top ten take nearly 9.5%. The sequences come from peripheral blood, collected before any cancer treatment. The origin of the receptors is a female donor at least 60 years old with stage I lung adenocarcinoma.

The rearrangement links TRBV27 to TRBJ2-3; no firm D call. CDR3 length equals 16 residues. Germline V gene data show CDR1 as MNHEY and CDR2 as SMNVEV (reference sequence). Trimming took 8 bases from V and 0 from J, leaving 18 bases between them. The CDR3: CASAPPYPESTDTQYF. The CDR3 DNA sequence: TGTGCCAGCGCACCCCCGTACCCCGAGAGCACAGATACGCAGTATTTT.

The V gene is TRBV5-1, the J gene TRBJ1-3, with D tentatively TRBD1 (5 bases). Germline V CDR1 and CDR2: SGHRS, YFSETQ. CDR3 length: 14 amino acids. V was cut by 4 bases and J by 2 bases, with 10 bases left in between. Here the CDR3 DNA reads TGCGCCAGCAGCGATCAGGGTACTGGAAACACCATATATTTT. Encoded protein: CASSDQGTGNTIYF.

This chain joins TRBV10-3 and TRBJ2-7, with D perhaps matching TRBD1 (6 bases). The CDR3 has 11 amino acids. V lost 8 bases and J 3 bases, leaving 8 bases between the germline ends. In germline, CDR1 is ENHRY, CDR2 SYGVKD. The DNA of the CDR3 is TGTGCCATCGGGACAATCTACGAGCAGTACTTC. Translated, it gives CAIGTIYEQYF.

The chain carries TRBV30 and TRBJ2-7; a weak D match, TRBD1 (5 bases). This CDR3 has 13 amino acids. CDR1 is GTSNPN, CDR2 SVGIG, per germline (reference sequence). The germline V and J ends were trimmed by 1 base and 5 bases, with 12 bases remaining between them. The CDR3 region has the DNA TGTGCCTGGAGTGAAACCGACAGACACGAGCAGTACTTC. Its protein is CAWSETDRHEQYF.

This chain joins TRBV28 and TRBJ1-1; TRBD1 matches at 11 bases. The CDR3 length is 14 residues. CDR1 is MDHEN and CDR2 is SYDVKM in the germline V gene. The V and J ends lost 6 bases and 2 bases, in that order; junction bases with no gene match: 2. CDR3 sequence: CASRWTGGNTEAFF. For the CDR3, the DNA is TGTGCCAGCAGATGGACAGGGGGCAACACTGAAGCTTTCTTT.

The chain joins TRBV2 to TRBJ2-3, with 8 bases identical to TRBD2. The trim removed 3 bases at V and 0 bases at J, leaving 8 bases unmatched. This CDR3 has 17 amino acids. Germline loops: CDR1 SNHLY, CDR2 FYNNEI. The DNA for the CDR3 is TGTGCCAGCAGTGACGGCGGGAGGCTGCCTAGCACAGATACGCAGTATTTT. Translation: CASSDGGRLPSTDTQYF. The full variable domain, in which reference TRBV2 and TRBJ2-3 provide the parts outside the CDR3, is EPEVTQTPSHQVTQMGQEVILRCVPISNHLYFYWYRQILGQKVEFLVSFYNNEISEKSEIFDDQFSVERPDGSNFTLKIRSTKLEDSAMYFCASSDGGRLPSTDTQYFGPGTRLTVL.

This chain uses TRBV4-3 with TRBJ2-3; 9 positions agree with TRBD2. This CDR3 contains 18 residues. V lost 0 bases, J lost 0 bases, and 7 bases stayed unmatched. Germline V gives CDR1 LGHNA, CDR2 YSLEER. The CDR3 DNA is TGCGCCAGCAGCCAAGATCCGACTAGCGGAACTAGCACAGATACGCAGTATTTT. Translated, it gives CASSQDPTSGTSTDTQYF.

The sample holds one count of this clone. The chain combines TRBV10-3 with TRBJ1-1; D is possibly TRBD1 (5 bases). Trimming left V 6 bases short and J 2 bases short, with 16 bases between. The CDR3 is 15 residues long. Germline lookup yields CDR1 ENHRY and CDR2 SYGVKD. The CDR3 bases are TGTGCCATCAGAGGAGGGACGGAAAAAAACACTGAAGCTTTCTTT. It specifies CAIRGGTEKNTEAFF.

The rearrangement links TRBV7-2 to TRBJ2-5; no clear D. The CDR3 has 13 amino acids. The germline CDR1 and CDR2 sequences are SGHTA and FQGNSA. The V gene lost 1 base and the J gene lost 2 bases, with 5 bases spanning the gap. CDR3 protein: CASSLGRQETQYF. In DNA, the CDR3 is TGTGCCAGCAGCTTAGGTAGACAAGAGACCCAGTACTTC.

The rearrangement uses TRBV6-6 and TRBJ1-1; D perhaps matches TRBD1 (6 bases). Germline loops: CDR1 MNHNY, CDR2 SVGAGI (reference sequence). The CDR3 runs 13 residues. Trimming stripped 5 bases from V and 11 bases from J, with 18 bases between. The CDR3 region is CASSVTDRRAAFF. The CDR3 nucleotides read TGTGCCAGCAGTGTGACAGACAGGAGAGCGGCTTTCTTT.

The chain is built from TRBV28 and TRBJ2-7, with 10 bases fitting TRBD1. The V segment lost 5 bases and the J segment 7 bases; nucleotides outside the gene matches: 14. The CDR3 is 16 residues long. Germline V gene lookup returns CDR1 MDHEN and CDR2 SYDVKM. The DNA for the CDR3 is TGTGCCAGCAGTGTCCCGGCCTGGACAGGGGGAGGAGAGCAGTACTTC. Protein sequence: CASSVPAWTGGGEQYF.

The chain employs TRBV29-1 and TRBJ1-1; D gene unclear. The CDR3 has 11 amino acids. The germline V gene has CDR1 SQVTM and CDR2 ANQGSEA. V was pared by 1 base and J by 10 bases, with 10 bases between. The CDR3, as DNA: TGCAGCGTTGAAGTCTCAAGCTTAGCTTTCTTT. The encoded protein is CSVEVSSLAFF.

A single count supports this clone. The chain couples TRBV5-4 to TRBJ2-7; no firm D call. Trimming stripped 4 bases from V and 0 bases from J, with 11 bases between. This CDR3 has 14 residues. Germline V gives CDR1 SGHNT, CDR2 YYREEE (reference sequence). This chain's CDR3 is CASSRGGVSYEQYF. For the CDR3, the DNA is TGTGCCAGCAGCCGAGGTGGGGTCTCCTACGAGCAGTACTTC.

J is TRBJ1-6 and V is TRBV14, with unresolved D. V was pared by 4 bases and J by 6 bases, with 10 bases between. CDR3 size: 14 residues. Germline values: CDR1 SGHDN, CDR2 FVKESK. The CDR3 region is CASSPLLGNSPLHF. Written as DNA, the CDR3 is TGTGCCAGCAGCCCGCTGTTGGGTAATTCACCCCTCCACTTT.

The chain combines TRBV29-1 with TRBJ1-2; D unresolved. The CDR3 is 12 amino acids. V lost 3 bases and J lost 5, with 10 bases in between. Germline V gene lookup returns CDR1 SQVTM and CDR2 ANQGSEA. CDR3 nucleotides: TGCAGCGTTGACTCGGACTCGTATGGCTACACCTTC. As protein: CSVDSDSYGYTF.

The V and J genes are TRBV19 and TRBJ2-1, with D possibly matching TRBD1 (6 bases). CDR1 and CDR2 from the germline V gene are LNHDA and SQIVND (reference sequence). V was pared by 1 base and J by 0 bases, with 10 bases between. The CDR3 length is 16 residues. CDR3 amino acids: CASSIGLGGSYNEQFF. The CDR3 region has the DNA TGTGCCAGTAGTATAGGCTTAGGGGGCTCCTACAATGAGCAGTTCTTC.

V gene TRBV7-2 combines with J gene TRBJ2-3; 12 positions agree with TRBD2. The V segment lost 1 base and the J segment 11 bases; nucleotides outside the gene matches: 10. The CDR3 is 16 amino acids. The germline V gene has CDR1 SGHTA and CDR2 FQGNSA. CDR3 nucleotides: TGTGCCAGCAGCTTAGAGACTAGCGGGGGAGCTTATGTGCAGTATTTT. It specifies CASSLETSGGAYVQYF. Combining the CDR3 with reference TRBV7-2 and TRBJ2-3 gives the whole variable domain GAGVSQSPSNKVTEKGKDVELRCDPISGHTALYWYRQSLGQGLEFLIYFQGNSAPDKSGLPSDRFSAERTGGSVSTLTIQRTQQEDSAVYLCASSLETSGGAYVQYFGPGTRLTVL.

The J gene is TRBJ2-1, the V gene TRBV10-3, with D possibly being TRBD1 (6 bases). This CDR3 region has 17 residues. Germline CDR1 reads ENHRY; CDR2 reads SYGVKD. V was clipped by 1 base and J by 4 bases, with 17 bases between them. As DNA, the CDR3 is TGTGCCATCAGTGAGTTAGGTACAGGGCTGGGGTACAATGAGCAGTTCTTC. Translation: CAISELGTGLGYNEQFF.

The chain carries TRBV27 and TRBJ1-1, with D tentatively TRBD1 (6 bases). V was shortened by 1 base and J by 1 base, with 13 bases between the two germline ends. The CDR3 loop spans 16 amino acids. Germline-derived CDR1 and CDR2 are MNHEY and SMNVEV (reference sequence). CDR3 residues: CASSLLGARQNTEAFF. DNA for the CDR3: TGTGCCAGCAGTTTATTGGGGGCGCGACAGAACACTGAAGCTTTCTTT.

The chain combines TRBV18 with TRBJ1-1, with D possibly matching TRBD1 (5 bases). Germline-derived CDR1 and CDR2 are KGHSH and LQKENI. This CDR3 comprises 16 residues. V was trimmed by 6 bases and J by 7 bases, leaving 24 bases between them. The CDR3 loop is CASSPLGAVALGEAFF. CDR3 bases: TGTGCCAGCTCCCCCCTTGGGGCAGTGGCTCTCGGTGAAGCTTTCTTT. Variable domain in full (rest from reference TRBV18 and TRBJ1-1): NAGVMQNPRHLVRRRGQEARLRCSPMKGHSHVYWYRQLPEEGLKFMVYLQKENIIDESGMPKERFSAEFPKEGPSILRIQQVVRGDSAAYFCASSPLGAVALGEAFFGQGTRLTVV.

The V and J genes are TRBV28 and TRBJ2-5; D is ambiguous. Germline assignment: CDR1 MDHEN and CDR2 SYDVKM. The CDR3 runs 13 residues. V was cut by 7 bases and J by 2 bases, with 11 bases left in between. CDR3 sequence (DNA): TGTGCCAGCACGACGGAAAGACAAGAGACCCAGTACTTC. This codes for CASTTERQETQYF.

This chain uses TRBV7-9 with TRBJ2-7, with D possibly being TRBD1 or TRBD2 (7 bases each). This CDR3 contains 15 residues. V lost 5 bases to trimming and J lost 2 bases, with 16 bases between them. Germline lookup yields CDR1 SEHNR and CDR2 FQNEAQ (reference sequence). The CDR3 sequence: CASSPRGGTAYEQYF. The CDR3 region has the DNA TGTGCCAGCAGCCCAAGGGGAGGGACAGCCTACGAGCAGTACTTC. Together with reference TRBV7-9 and TRBJ2-7, the CDR3 gives the full variable domain: DTGVSQNPRHKITKRGQNVTFRCDPISEHNRLYWYRQTLGQGPEFLTYFQNEAQLEKSRLLSDRFSAERPKGSFSTLEIQRTEQGDSAMYLCASSPRGGTAYEQYFGPGTRLTVT.

This rearrangement joins TRBV19 to TRBJ2-4; 7 bases align to TRBD1. V dropped 3 bases and J dropped 8; count of bases not matched to a gene: 7. Germline CDR1 is LNHDA and CDR2 is SQIVND (reference sequence). This CDR3 has 14 amino acids. CDR3 nucleotide sequence: TGTGCCAGTAGTATCAGACCAGGGGGAGACATTCAGTACTTC. Amino acids: CASSIRPGGDIQYF.

This clone was detected only a few times. The genes are TRBV27 and TRBJ1-1; 7 nucleotides line up with TRBD1. Germline values: CDR1 MNHEY, CDR2 SMNVEV (reference sequence). The CDR3 consists of 14 residues. With V trimmed by 8 bases and J by 9 bases, 15 bases remained unmatched. The CDR3 DNA reads TGTGCCAGCGGACGACAACGACAGGGACGGAAAGCTTTCTTT. Residues: CASGRQRQGRKAFF.

This rearrangement joins TRBV25-1 to TRBJ1-2; D might be TRBD1 (5 bases). CDR1 and CDR2 (germline): MGHDK, SYGVNS. This CDR3 is 12 amino acids long. Trimming removed 8 bases from V and 4 bases from J, with 11 bases in between. The CDR3 here is CASSRDSYGYTF. DNA for the CDR3: TGTGCCAGCTCCCGAGACAGCTATGGCTACACCTTC.

Here the CDR3 reads CASSQSAGLLTAEQYF. The CDR3 region has the DNA TGTGCCAGCAGCCAATCCGCGGGACTCTTGACGGCCGAGCAGTACTTC. The chain employs TRBV4-2 and TRBJ2-7; D possibly corresponds to TRBD2 (6 bases). CDR3 length equals 16 residues. V lost 2 bases and J lost 6, with 20 bases in between. The germline V gene encodes CDR1 LGHNA and CDR2 YNFKEQ.

The gene calls are TRBV15 and TRBJ1-2, with D tentatively TRBD1 (5 bases). Per the germline V gene, CDR1 is LNHNV and CDR2 is YYDKDF (reference sequence). The CDR3 spans 16 residues. V dropped 0 bases and J dropped 0 bases, with 11 bases sitting between them. The CDR3 DNA follows: TGTGCCACCAGCAGAGATCTACAGGCAACTAACTATGGCTACACCTTC. Amino acid sequence: CATSRDLQATNYGYTF.

J is TRBJ2-7 and V is TRBV19; D gene ambiguous. Germline V gives CDR1 LNHDA, CDR2 SQIVND (reference sequence). This CDR3 has 13 amino acids. The ends were cut back, 3 bases at V and 3 bases at J, with 9 bases in the middle. This CDR3 reads CASSILDGYEQYF. The CDR3 DNA reads as TGTGCCAGTAGTATCCTCGACGGCTACGAGCAGTACTTC.

The chain joins TRBV7-2 to TRBJ2-7, with D possibly being TRBD2 (5 bases). Looked up from germline, CDR1 is SGHTA and CDR2 is FQGNSA. CDR3 length: 15 amino acids. V lost 1 base, J lost 2 bases, and 12 bases lay in between. The CDR3 DNA reads TGTGCCAGCAGCTTAGGCGGGTCCCGCACCTACGAGCAGTACTTC. It encodes CASSLGGSRTYEQYF.

The rearrangement joins TRBV28 to TRBJ2-7; D is undetermined. Germline V lookup: CDR1 MDHEN, CDR2 SYDVKM. The CDR3 sequence is 15 residues long. With 8 bases removed from V and 3 bases from J, the gap between germline ends came to 20 bases. CDR3 amino acids: CASREKWQSYYEQYF. The DNA for the CDR3 is TGTGCCAGCCGAGAGAAATGGCAGAGCTACTACGAGCAGTACTTC.

With respect to this clone: The same CDR3 arises from other DNA sequences in this sample as well. The rearrangement joins TRBV2 to TRBJ2-7; weak D call: TRBD1 (5 bases). Germline CDR1 is SNHLY and CDR2 is FYNNEI. The CDR3 runs to 12 residues. V lost 2 bases, J lost 5 bases, and 7 bases lay in between. This chain's CDR3 is CASSERGHEQYF. For the CDR3, the DNA is TGTGCCAGCAGTGAAAGGGGCCACGAGCAGTACTTC.